These 21 T cell receptor beta chains share one sample of origin, sequenced in a study of memory CD4+ T cells and cytomegalovirus serostatus. Single viable CD3+CD4+CD8-CD45RO+ cells were sorted as the memory CD4+ T cells. Data came from immunoSEQ multiplex PCR; TCRdb stores just in-frame clones and leaves some out. The sample shows 50,000 to 75,000 clones, approximately 78% of them seen only once. The source material was memory CD4+ T cells from blood. These receptors were collected from an adult in good health and CMV-seronegative.

The chain combines TRBV11-3 with TRBJ2-5; no definite D call. Germline loops: CDR1 SGHNT, CDR2 YENEEA. The CDR3 loop spans 11 amino acids. Trimming left V 4 bases short and J 4 bases short, with 4 bases between. The CDR3 region has the DNA TGTGCCAGCAGCTCAGTAGAGACCCAGTACTTC. Translated: CASSSVETQYF.

The rearrangement links TRBV7-9 to TRBJ2-7; D uncertain. Trimming stripped 5 bases from V and 3 bases from J, with 11 bases between. This CDR3 is 13 amino acids long. CDR1 and CDR2 from the germline V gene are SEHNR and FQNEAQ (reference sequence). The CDR3 is CASSPNRDYEQYF. The DNA for the CDR3 is TGTGCCAGCAGCCCTAACAGAGACTACGAGCAGTACTTC.

This rearrangement joins TRBV28 to TRBJ1-2; 7 nucleotides align to TRBD1. Germline V gene sequence: CDR1 MDHEN, CDR2 SYDVKM. Losses at the gene ends were 2 bases for V and 5 bases for J; bases not matched to a gene: 8. CDR3 length equals 15 residues. The CDR3 region is CASSLGDSQQYGYTF. The CDR3 DNA reads TGTGCCAGCAGTTTAGGGGACAGCCAACAATATGGCTACACCTTC.

The gene calls are TRBV6-6 and TRBJ2-1; D possibly uses TRBD1 or TRBD2 (5 bases each). CDR1 is MNHNY, CDR2 SVGAGI, per germline (reference sequence). V dropped 0 bases and J dropped 4 bases, with 10 bases sitting between them. This CDR3 spans 15 amino acids. Here the CDR3 reads CASSYSTGPYNEQFF. CDR3 coding DNA: TGTGCCAGCAGTTACTCGACGGGACCGTACAATGAGCAGTTCTTC.

In DNA, the CDR3 is TGTGCCAGCAGTTTATCATCAGGGGGCGGCTACGAGCAGTACTTC. Its translation: CASSLSSGGGYEQYF. The chain links TRBV27 to TRBJ2-7; TRBD1 agrees at 8 bases. This CDR3 is built from 15 residues. Germline CDR1 and CDR2: MNHEY and SMNVEV (reference sequence). V dropped 0 bases and J dropped 3; count of bases not matched to a gene: 4.

The chain carries TRBV5-1 and TRBJ2-7, with no clear D. Trimming cost V 0 bases and J 1 base, with 8 bases left between them. The germline V gene encodes CDR1 SGHRS and CDR2 YFSETQ. This CDR3 has 14 amino acids. The CDR3 is CASSLGTESYEQYF. The CDR3 DNA sequence: TGCGCCAGCAGCTTGGGTACAGAGTCCTACGAGCAGTACTTC.

This chain links TRBV7-9 with TRBJ2-5; possible D gene TRBD1, 6 bases. The V and J ends lost 1 base and 6 bases respectively, with 9 bases between them. Germline CDR1 reads SEHNR; CDR2 reads FQNEAQ (reference sequence). The CDR3 covers 13 residues. CDR3 in DNA: TGTGCCAGCAGCTTAGTAGGGGGAAAGACCCAGTACTTC. Protein sequence: CASSLVGGKTQYF. The variable domain in full, completed from reference TRBV7-9 and TRBJ2-5, reads DTGVSQNPRHKITKRGQNVTFRCDPISEHNRLYWYRQTLGQGPEFLTYFQNEAQLEKSRLLSDRFSAERPKGSFSTLEIQRTEQGDSAMYLCASSLVGGKTQYFGPGTRLLVL.

This clone occurred a few times. The V call is TRBV20-1, the J call TRBJ2-1; perhaps TRBD1 as D (5 bases). V was cut by 5 bases and J by 15 bases, with 17 bases left in between. Germline values: CDR1 DFQATT, CDR2 SNEGSKA (reference sequence). The CDR3 totals 11 residues. CDR3 sequence: CSAASREDRFF. The CDR3 nucleotides read TGCAGTGCTGCTTCCAGGGAAGATCGGTTCTTC.

The chain carries TRBV18 and TRBJ2-5; tentative D call: TRBD2 (5 bases). The CDR3 loop spans 13 amino acids. Trimming pared 4 bases from V and 2 bases from J, leaving 8 bases between. Germline V gene lookup returns CDR1 KGHSH and CDR2 LQKENI. CDR3 protein: CASSLGLQETQYF. The CDR3 region has the DNA TGTGCCAGCTCACTTGGACTTCAAGAGACCCAGTACTTC.

The rearrangement links TRBV7-2 to TRBJ1-5; TRBD1 might be the D (6 bases). CDR3 length: 15 residues. V lost 5 bases, J lost 0 bases, and 11 bases lay in between. Per the germline V gene, CDR1 is SGHTA and CDR2 is FQGNSA. CDR3 region: CASSPQGTSNQPQHF. CDR3 coding DNA: TGTGCCAGCAGCCCCCAGGGGACTAGCAATCAGCCCCAGCATTTT.

The genes are TRBV19 and TRBJ2-2; 12 bases agree with TRBD1. J was trimmed by 3 bases and V by 3 bases; bases with no gene match: 5. The CDR3 extends over 17 amino acids. Germline-derived CDR1 and CDR2 are LNHDA and SQIVND (reference sequence). CDR3 loop: CASSMGTGGAYTGELFF. DNA for the CDR3: TGTGCCAGTAGTATGGGGACAGGGGGCGCTTACACCGGGGAGCTGTTTTTT.

The chain joins TRBV5-5 to TRBJ1-2, with D hard to call. Germline CDR1 and CDR2: SGHKS and YYEKEE (reference sequence). The CDR3 is 16 amino acids. Trimming cost V 0 bases and J 5 bases, with 17 bases left between them. CDR3 bases: TGTGCCAGCAGCTTGGAGCACACCCCTAGAACTTATGGCTACACCTTC. Its protein is CASSLEHTPRTYGYTF.

V usage is TRBV4-2 and J usage is TRBJ2-4, with D possibly being TRBD2 (7 bases). CDR1 LGHNA and CDR2 YNFKEQ come from the germline V gene. V lost 1 base and J lost 9, with 13 bases in between. CDR3 length: 14 residues. CDR3 protein: CASSQARGGGIQYF. DNA for the CDR3: TGTGCCAGCAGCCAAGCGCGGGGAGGGGGCATTCAGTACTTC.

Points on this clone: An end of the junction does not agree with germline; a read error may underlie this. The chain carries TRBV5-1 and TRBJ1-5; TRBD1 might be the D (5 bases). The germline V gene has CDR1 SGHRS and CDR2 YFSETQ. The CDR3 runs to 15 residues. CDR3 in amino acids: CASSLGLDSNQPQHF. In DNA, the CDR3 is TGTGCCAGCAGCTTGGGACTGGATAGCAATCAGCCCCAGCATTTT.

CDR3 nucleotides: TGTGCCAGCAGTTACTCGTGGGCTGAAAAACTGTTTTTT. Translation: CASSYSWAEKLFF. The chain has TRBV6-5 and TRBJ1-4; no firm D call. CDR3 length equals 13 residues. With 0 bases removed from V and 7 bases from J, the gap between germline ends came to 6 bases. The germline gives CDR1 MNHEY, CDR2 SVGAGI.

V usage is TRBV28 and J usage is TRBJ2-7; 10 nucleotides agree with TRBD2. V shed 10 bases, J shed 5 bases, and the junction held 11 bases outside the gene matches. The length of the CDR3 is 14 residues. Germline V gene data show CDR1 as MDHEN and CDR2 as SYDVKM. The CDR3 here is CATAQAGGVHEQYF. In DNA, the CDR3 is TGTGCCACCGCTCAAGCGGGAGGGGTCCACGAGCAGTACTTC. The full variable domain, rest sourced from reference TRBV28 and TRBJ2-7, is DVKVTQSSRYLVKRTGEKVFLECVQDMDHENMFWYRQDPGLGLRLIYFSYDVKMKEKGDIPEGYSVSREKKERFSLILESASTNQTSMYLCATAQAGGVHEQYFGPGTRLTVT.

The chain employs TRBV5-1 and TRBJ2-1; 10 positions match TRBD1. Germline values: CDR1 SGHRS, CDR2 YFSETQ. J was trimmed by 6 bases and V by 3 bases; bases with no gene match: 9. The CDR3 runs to 16 residues. The CDR3 loop reads CASSWTGGGYGNEQFF. CDR3 DNA: TGCGCCAGCAGCTGGACAGGGGGAGGATATGGCAATGAGCAGTTCTTC.

V usage is TRBV2 and J usage is TRBJ2-1, with TRBD1 matching 7 bases. Trimming took 6 bases from V and 7 from J; bases not matched to a gene: 12. In germline, CDR1 is SNHLY, CDR2 FYNNEI. The CDR3 totals 15 residues. The CDR3 loop is CASSADRVGRNEQFF. The CDR3 coding sequence is TGTGCCAGCAGCGCCGACAGGGTGGGTAGAAATGAGCAGTTCTTC.

The chain is built from TRBV29-1 and TRBJ1-1; tentatively, D is TRBD1 (6 bases). The CDR3 extends over 13 amino acids. V was pared by 5 bases and J by 6 bases, with 16 bases between. CDR1 and CDR2 (germline): SQVTM, ANQGSEA. CDR3 bases: TGCAGCGTTAATGGGACACCCCTCCCTGAAGCTTTCTTT. It translates to CSVNGTPLPEAFF.

The chain is built from TRBV30 and TRBJ1-2; a weak D match, TRBD1 (6 bases). Germline V CDR1 and CDR2: GTSNPN, SVGIG (reference sequence). This CDR3 has 12 residues. Between the trimmed V and J ends, which lost 3 bases and 5 bases, there was a span of 10 bases. In nucleotides, the CDR3 is TGTGCCTGGAGCCAGGGGCAATATGGCTACACCTTC. Translated: CAWSQGQYGYTF.

The chain has TRBV10-2 and TRBJ2-1; 9 nucleotides match TRBD2. Germline V CDR1 and CDR2: WSHSY, SAAADI. The CDR3 length is 15 residues. J gave up 6 bases and V 4 bases, and 7 bases lay outside the gene matches. CDR3 sequence (DNA): TGCGCCAGCAGTGGGAGGGGGACTAGCCGCAATGAGCAGTTCTTC. Translating it yields CASSGRGTSRNEQFF.